This TCR beta chain originates from a study of cytomegalovirus exposure and HLA in healthy donors. Study results and caveats: Overall, under 200 TCR beta chains were annotated as cytomegalovirus-associated. In vitro checks showed that a few CMV-associated chains really do target CMV antigens. The tendency of first-cohort TCR clusters to co-occur in the roughly 130 validation repertoires emerged from a later analysis. The dataset shows that most TCR sequences were rare, while some public TCRs occurred in many donors.

Method: immunoSEQ multiplex PCR; TCRdb's copy keeps in-frame clones and lacks some. The sample lists tens of thousands of clones, approximately 94% seen once, with 1.1% in the top ten. A note on this clone: As yet, its antigen is unknown.

V trimming: 3 bases; J trimming: 0 bases; junction bases outside the gene matches: 15. The CDR3 covers 19 residues. Germline CDR1 SGHDT, CDR2 YYEEEE. The sample consisted of PBMCs. The receptor was derived from a young man in good health and CMV-seronegative. The V gene is TRBV5-6, the J gene TRBJ1-5; 7 nucleotides align to TRBD1. In DNA form, the CDR3 reads TGTGCCAGCAGCTGGACAGGTCCTTACCCGAAAAATAGCAATCAGCCCCAGCATTTT. Translating gives CASSWTGPYPKNSNQPQHF.